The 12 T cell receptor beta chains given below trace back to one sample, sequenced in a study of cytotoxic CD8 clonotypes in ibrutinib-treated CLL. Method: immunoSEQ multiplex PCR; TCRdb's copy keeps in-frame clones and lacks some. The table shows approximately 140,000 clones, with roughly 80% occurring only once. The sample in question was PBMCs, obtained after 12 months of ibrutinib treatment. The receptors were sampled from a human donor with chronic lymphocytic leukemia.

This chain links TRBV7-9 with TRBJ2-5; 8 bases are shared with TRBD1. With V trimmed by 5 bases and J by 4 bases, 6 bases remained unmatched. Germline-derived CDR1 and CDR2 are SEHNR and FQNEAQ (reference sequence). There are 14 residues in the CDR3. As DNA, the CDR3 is TGTGCCAGCAGCCCGACAGGGGTCCGAGAGACCCAGTACTTC. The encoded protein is CASSPTGVRETQYF.

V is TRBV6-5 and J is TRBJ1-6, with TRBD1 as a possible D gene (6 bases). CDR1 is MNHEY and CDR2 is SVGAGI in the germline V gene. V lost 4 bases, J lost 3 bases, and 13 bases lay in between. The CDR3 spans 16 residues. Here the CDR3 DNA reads TGTGCCAGCAGTTCCCGGACAGATAGCTATAATTCACCCCTCCACTTT. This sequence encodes CASSSRTDSYNSPLHF.

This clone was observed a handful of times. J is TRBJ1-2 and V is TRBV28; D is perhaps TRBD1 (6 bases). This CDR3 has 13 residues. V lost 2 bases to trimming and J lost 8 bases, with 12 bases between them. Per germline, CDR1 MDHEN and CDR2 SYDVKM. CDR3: CASSLRSRGGYTF. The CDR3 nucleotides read TGTGCCAGCAGTTTAAGGAGCAGGGGAGGCTACACCTTC.

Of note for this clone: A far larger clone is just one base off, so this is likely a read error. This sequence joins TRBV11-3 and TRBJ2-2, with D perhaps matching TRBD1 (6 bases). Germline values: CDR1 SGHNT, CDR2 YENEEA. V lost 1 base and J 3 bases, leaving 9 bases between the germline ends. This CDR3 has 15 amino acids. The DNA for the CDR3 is TGTGCCAGCAGCTTAGGGCAGGGGTACACCGGGGAGCTGTTTTTT. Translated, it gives CASSLGQGYTGELFF.

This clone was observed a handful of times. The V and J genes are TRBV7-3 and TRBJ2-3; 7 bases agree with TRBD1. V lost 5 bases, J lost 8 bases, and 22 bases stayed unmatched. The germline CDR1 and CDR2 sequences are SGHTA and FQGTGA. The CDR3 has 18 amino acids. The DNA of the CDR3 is TGTGCCAGCAGCCCCAGCGACCTGGACCGGACAGGCGGACCTACGCAGTATTTT. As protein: CASSPSDLDRTGGPTQYF. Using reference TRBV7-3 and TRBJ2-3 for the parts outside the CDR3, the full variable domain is GAGVSQTPSNKVTEKGKYVELRCDPISGHTALYWYRQSLGQGPEFLIYFQGTGAADDSGLPNDRFFAVRPEGSVSTLKIQRTERGDSAVYLCASSPSDLDRTGGPTQYFGPGTRLTVL.

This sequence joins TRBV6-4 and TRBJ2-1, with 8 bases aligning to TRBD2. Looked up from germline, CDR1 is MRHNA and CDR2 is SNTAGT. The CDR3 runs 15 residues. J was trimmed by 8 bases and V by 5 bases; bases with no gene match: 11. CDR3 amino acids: CASSPTSEPDHEQFF. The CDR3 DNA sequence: TGTGCCAGCAGTCCGACTAGCGAACCTGACCATGAGCAGTTCTTC.

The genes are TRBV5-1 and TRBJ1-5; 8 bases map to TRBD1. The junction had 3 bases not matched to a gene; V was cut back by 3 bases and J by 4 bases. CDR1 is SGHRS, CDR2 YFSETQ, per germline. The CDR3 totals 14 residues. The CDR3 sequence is CASSSRQGNQPQHF. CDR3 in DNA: TGCGCCAGCAGCTCACGACAGGGGAATCAGCCCCAGCATTTT.

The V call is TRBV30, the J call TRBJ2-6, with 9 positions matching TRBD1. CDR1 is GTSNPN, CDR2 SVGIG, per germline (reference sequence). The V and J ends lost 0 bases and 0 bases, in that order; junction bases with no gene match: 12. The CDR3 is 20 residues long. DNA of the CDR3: TGTGCCTGGAGTGTTCCTGTCTCAGGACAGGGGTCCTCTGGGGCCAACGTCCTGACTTTC. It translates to CAWSVPVSGQGSSGANVLTF.

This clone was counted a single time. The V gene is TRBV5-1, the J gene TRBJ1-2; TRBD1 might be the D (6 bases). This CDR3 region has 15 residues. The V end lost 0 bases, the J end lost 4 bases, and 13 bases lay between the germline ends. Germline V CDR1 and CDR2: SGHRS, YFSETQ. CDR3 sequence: CASSLARGPVYGYTF. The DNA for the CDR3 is TGCGCCAGCAGCTTGGCTCGGGGGCCCGTCTATGGCTACACCTTC.

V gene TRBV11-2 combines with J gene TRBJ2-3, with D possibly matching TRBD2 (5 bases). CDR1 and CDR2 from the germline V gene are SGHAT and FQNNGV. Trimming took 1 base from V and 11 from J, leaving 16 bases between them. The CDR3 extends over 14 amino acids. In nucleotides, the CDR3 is TGTGCCAGCAGCTTAGTCCACCTACGGGGTATGCAGTATTTT. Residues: CASSLVHLRGMQYF.

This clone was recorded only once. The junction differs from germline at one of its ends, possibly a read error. CDR3 DNA sequence: TGTGCCAGTAGTATAGATGGGGGCCGCATTAACTATGGCCACACCTTC. Its translation is CASSIDGGRINYGHTF. The rearrangement joins TRBV19 to TRBJ1-2; possible D gene TRBD1, 6 bases. The CDR3 sequence is 16 residues long. CDR1 and CDR2 (germline): LNHDA, SQIVND (reference sequence).

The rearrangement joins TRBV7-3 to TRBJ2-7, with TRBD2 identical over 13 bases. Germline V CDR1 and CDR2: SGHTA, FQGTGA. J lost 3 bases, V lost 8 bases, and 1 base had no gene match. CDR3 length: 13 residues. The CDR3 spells CASGTSGVYEQYF. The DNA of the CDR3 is TGTGCCAGCGGGACTAGCGGGGTCTACGAGCAGTACTTC.